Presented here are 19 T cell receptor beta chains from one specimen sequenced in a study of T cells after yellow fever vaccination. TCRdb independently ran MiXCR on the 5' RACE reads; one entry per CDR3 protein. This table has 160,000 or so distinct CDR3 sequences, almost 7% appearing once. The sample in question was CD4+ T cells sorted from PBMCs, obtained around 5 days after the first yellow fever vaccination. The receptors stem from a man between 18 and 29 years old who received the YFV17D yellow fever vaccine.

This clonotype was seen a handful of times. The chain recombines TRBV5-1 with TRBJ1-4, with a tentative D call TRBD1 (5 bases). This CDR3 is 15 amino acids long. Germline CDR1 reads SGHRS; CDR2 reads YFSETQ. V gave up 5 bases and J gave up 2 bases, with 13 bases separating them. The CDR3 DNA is TGCGCCAGCAGGTTCACAGAGGGGACTAATGAAAAACTGTTTTTT. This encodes CASRFTEGTNEKLFF.

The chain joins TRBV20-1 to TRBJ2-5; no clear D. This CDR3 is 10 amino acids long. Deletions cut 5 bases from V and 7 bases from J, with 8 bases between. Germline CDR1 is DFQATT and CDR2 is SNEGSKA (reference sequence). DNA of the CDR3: TGCAGTGCTCAGCTAATGACCCAGTACTTC. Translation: CSAQLMTQYF.

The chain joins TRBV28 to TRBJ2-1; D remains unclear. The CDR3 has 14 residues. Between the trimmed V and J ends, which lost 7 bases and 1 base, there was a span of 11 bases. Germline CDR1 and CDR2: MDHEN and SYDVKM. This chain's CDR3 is CASTVDPSYNEQFF. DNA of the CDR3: TGTGCCAGCACCGTAGATCCTTCCTACAATGAGCAGTTCTTC.

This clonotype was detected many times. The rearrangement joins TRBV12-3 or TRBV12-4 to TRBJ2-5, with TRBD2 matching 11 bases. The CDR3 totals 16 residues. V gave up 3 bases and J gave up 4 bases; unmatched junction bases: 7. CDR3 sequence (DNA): TGTGCCAGCAGTTTTATCCCTCTAGCGGGGGGAGAGACCCAGTACTTC. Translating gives CASSFIPLAGGETQYF.

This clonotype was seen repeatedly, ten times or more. CDR3 DNA: TGTGCCAGCAGCTTAGGCTTTGAGGGTGTTGGCACTGAAGCTTTCTTT. It encodes CASSLGFEGVGTEAFF. The chain links TRBV7-9 to TRBJ1-1, with no clear D. Trimming took 1 base from V and 4 from J, leaving 16 bases between them. This CDR3 has 16 amino acids. Germline CDR1 is SEHNR and CDR2 is FQNEAQ (reference sequence).

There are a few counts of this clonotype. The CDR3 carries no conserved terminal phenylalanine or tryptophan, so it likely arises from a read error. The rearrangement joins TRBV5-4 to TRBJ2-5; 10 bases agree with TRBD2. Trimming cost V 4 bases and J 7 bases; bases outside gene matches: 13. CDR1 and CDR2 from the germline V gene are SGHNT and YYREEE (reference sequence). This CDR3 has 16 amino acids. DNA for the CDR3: TGTGCCAGCAGCCTTCGAGAGCGGGGGGGGATGGGGACCCAGTACATC. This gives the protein CASSLRERGGMGTQYI.

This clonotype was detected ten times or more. The CDR3 protein is CASSSVAGGTDTQYF. The CDR3 region has the DNA TGTGCCAGCAGTTCAGTAGCGGGGGGCACAGATACGCAGTATTTT. The chain carries TRBV12-3 or TRBV12-4 and TRBJ2-3, with TRBD2 matching 9 bases. Trimming removed 4 bases from V and 1 base from J; junction bases left unmatched: 3. The CDR3 sequence is 15 residues long.

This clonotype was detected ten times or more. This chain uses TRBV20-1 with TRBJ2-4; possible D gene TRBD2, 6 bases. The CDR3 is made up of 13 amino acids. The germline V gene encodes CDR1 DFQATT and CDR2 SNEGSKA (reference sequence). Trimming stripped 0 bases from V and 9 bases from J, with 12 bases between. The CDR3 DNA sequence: TGCAGTGCTAGAGACACCGGGAGCCCCATTCAGTACTTC. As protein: CSARDTGSPIQYF.

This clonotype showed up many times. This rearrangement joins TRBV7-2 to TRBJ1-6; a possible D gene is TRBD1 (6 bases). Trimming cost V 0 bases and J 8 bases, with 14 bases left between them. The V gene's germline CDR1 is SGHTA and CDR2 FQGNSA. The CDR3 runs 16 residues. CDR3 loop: CASSLAPRGRDSPLHF. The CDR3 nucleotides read TGTGCCAGCAGCTTAGCGCCCCGGGGGCGCGATTCACCCCTCCACTTT. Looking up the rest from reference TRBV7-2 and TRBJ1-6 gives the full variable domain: GAGVSQSPSNKVTEKGKDVELRCDPISGHTALYWYRQSLGQGLEFLIYFQGNSAPDKSGLPSDRFSAERTGGSVSTLTIQRTQQEDSAVYLCASSLAPRGRDSPLHFGNGTRLTVT.

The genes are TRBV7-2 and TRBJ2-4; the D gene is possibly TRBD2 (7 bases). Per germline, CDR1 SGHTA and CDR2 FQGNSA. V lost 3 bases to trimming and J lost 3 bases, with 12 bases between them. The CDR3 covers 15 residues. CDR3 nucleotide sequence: TGTGCCAGCAGCTTGGGGGGGGCTGGCAAAAACATTCAGTACTTC. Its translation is CASSLGGAGKNIQYF.

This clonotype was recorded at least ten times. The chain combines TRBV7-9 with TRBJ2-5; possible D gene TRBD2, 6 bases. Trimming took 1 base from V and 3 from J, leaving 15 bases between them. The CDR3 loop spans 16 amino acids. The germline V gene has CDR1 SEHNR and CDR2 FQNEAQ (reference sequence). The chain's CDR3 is CASSLELPGEKETQYF. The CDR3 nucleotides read TGTGCCAGCAGCTTAGAACTACCGGGAGAAAAAGAGACCCAGTACTTC.

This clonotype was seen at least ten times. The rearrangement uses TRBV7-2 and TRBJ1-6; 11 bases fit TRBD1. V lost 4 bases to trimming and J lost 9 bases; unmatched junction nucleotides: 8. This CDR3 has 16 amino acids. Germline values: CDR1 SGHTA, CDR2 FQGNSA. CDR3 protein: CASSSTGDRGVSPLHF. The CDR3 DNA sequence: TGTGCCAGCAGCTCCACCGGGGACAGGGGGGTTTCACCCCTCCACTTT.

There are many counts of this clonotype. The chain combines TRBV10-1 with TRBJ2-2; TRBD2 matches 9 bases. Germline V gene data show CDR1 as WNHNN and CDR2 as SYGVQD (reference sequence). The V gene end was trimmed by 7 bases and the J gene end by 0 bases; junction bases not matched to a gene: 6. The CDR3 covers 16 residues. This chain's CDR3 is CASIRRGGTNTGELFF. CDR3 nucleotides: TGCGCCAGCATCCGGCGGGGGGGAACGAACACCGGGGAGCTGTTTTTT.

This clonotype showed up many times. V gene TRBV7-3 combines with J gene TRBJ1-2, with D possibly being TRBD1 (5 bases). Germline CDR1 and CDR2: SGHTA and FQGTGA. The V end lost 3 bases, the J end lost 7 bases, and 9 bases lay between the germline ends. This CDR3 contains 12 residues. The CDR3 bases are TGTGCCAGCAGCTTTGAAGGGGTTGGCTACACCTTC. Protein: CASSFEGVGYTF.

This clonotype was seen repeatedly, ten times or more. CDR3 DNA: TGTGCCAGCTCCGGTAGCAATCAGCCCCAGCATTTT. This sequence encodes CASSGSNQPQHF. V and J are TRBV7-3 and TRBJ1-5, with D unclear. V shed 8 bases and J shed 0 bases, with 5 bases lying between them. Germline V gene data show CDR1 as SGHTA and CDR2 as FQGTGA. The CDR3 extends over 12 amino acids.

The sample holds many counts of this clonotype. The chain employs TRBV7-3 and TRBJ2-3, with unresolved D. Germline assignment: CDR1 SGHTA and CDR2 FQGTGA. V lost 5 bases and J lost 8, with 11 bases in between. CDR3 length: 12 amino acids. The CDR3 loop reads CASSMTVGTQYF. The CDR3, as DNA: TGTGCCAGCAGCATGACTGTGGGTACGCAGTATTTT.

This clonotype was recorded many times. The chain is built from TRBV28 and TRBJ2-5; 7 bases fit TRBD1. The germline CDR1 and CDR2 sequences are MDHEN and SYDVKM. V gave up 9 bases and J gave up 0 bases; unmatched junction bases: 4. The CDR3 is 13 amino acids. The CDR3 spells CASTTGDQETQYF. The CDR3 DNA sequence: TGTGCCAGTACCACAGGGGACCAAGAGACCCAGTACTTC. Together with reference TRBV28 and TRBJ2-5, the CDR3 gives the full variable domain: DVKVTQSSRYLVKRTGEKVFLECVQDMDHENMFWYRQDPGLGLRLIYFSYDVKMKEKGDIPEGYSVSREKKERFSLILESASTNQTSMYLCASTTGDQETQYFGPGTRLLVL.

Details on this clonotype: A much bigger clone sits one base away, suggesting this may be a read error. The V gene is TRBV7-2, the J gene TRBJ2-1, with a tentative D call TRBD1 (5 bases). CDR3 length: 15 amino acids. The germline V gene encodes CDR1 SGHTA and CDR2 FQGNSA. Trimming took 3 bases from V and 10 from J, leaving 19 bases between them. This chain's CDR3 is CASSLLGASAREQFF. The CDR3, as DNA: TGTGCCAGCAGCTTGCTTGGGGCTAGTGCTCGGGAGCAGTTCTTC.

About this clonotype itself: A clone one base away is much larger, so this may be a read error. The DNA for the CDR3 is TGTGCCAGCAGTTACCTTTGGAAACAGCCCCAGCATTTT. Amino acids: CASSYLWKQPQHF. The chain carries TRBV6-2 or TRBV6-3 and TRBJ1-5; D ambiguous. The germline gives CDR1 MNHEY, CDR2 SVGEGT. The CDR3 length is 13 residues. The V end was cut by 2 bases, the J end by 7 bases, with 9 bases between.